The 20 T cell receptor beta chains below come from one sample, sequenced in a study of blood T cell repertoires in COVID-19. Some clones are missing from TCRdb's copy, which holds only in-frame ones; the method was immunoSEQ multiplex PCR. The sample consists of roughly 250,000 clones, 87% of them appearing once. The sample taken for sequencing was peripheral blood. The receptors come from a man aged 55 to 70 who had recovered from COVID-19.

The gene calls are TRBV3-1 (or the pseudogene TRBV3-2) and TRBJ2-5, with a weak D call TRBD1 (5 bases). V was cut by 4 bases and J by 5 bases, with 11 bases left in between. The CDR3 extends over 13 amino acids. CDR1 and CDR2 (germline): LGHDT, YNNKEL (reference sequence). CDR3 DNA sequence: TGTGCCAGCAGCCGTCAGGGCACGGAGACCCAGTACTTC. This encodes CASSRQGTETQYF.

This rearrangement joins TRBV7-2 to TRBJ1-4; D is uncertain. CDR3 length: 12 residues. V was clipped by 5 bases and J by 8 bases, with 9 bases between them. Germline lookup yields CDR1 SGHTA and CDR2 FQGNSA. CDR3 protein: CASSLNREKLFF. The CDR3 DNA is TGTGCCAGCAGCCTCAATCGGGAAAAACTGTTTTTT.

The gene calls are TRBV5-1 and TRBJ1-2; 8 bases are a match to TRBD1. This CDR3 comprises 14 residues. Unmatched junction bases numbered 9, after V lost 4 bases and J lost 7 bases. The germline V gene encodes CDR1 SGHRS and CDR2 YFSETQ. CDR3 sequence (DNA): TGCGCCAGCAGCCTCCGGACAGGGTTTCTTGGCTACACCTTC. Translated, it gives CASSLRTGFLGYTF.

The chain links TRBV30 to TRBJ1-2, with 10 nucleotides matching TRBD1. Per germline, CDR1 GTSNPN and CDR2 SVGIG (reference sequence). The trim removed 4 bases at V and 6 bases at J, leaving 5 bases unmatched. The CDR3 covers 13 residues. CDR3 in amino acids: CAWNSGTGDGYTF. The CDR3 DNA reads TGTGCCTGGAATTCCGGGACAGGGGATGGCTACACCTTC. The full variable domain, with the rest looked up from reference TRBV30 and TRBJ1-2, is SQTIHQWPATLVQPVGSPLSLECTVEGTSNPNLYWYRQAAGRGLQLLFYSVGIGQISSEVPQNLSASRPQDRQFILSSKKLLLSDSGFYLCAWNSGTGDGYTFGSGTRLTVV.

The chain recombines TRBV10-1 with TRBJ2-5, with TRBD1 identical over 9 bases. V shed 2 bases, J shed 5 bases, and the junction held 9 bases outside the gene matches. The CDR3 loop spans 16 amino acids. The germline V gene has CDR1 WNHNN and CDR2 SYGVQD (reference sequence). The CDR3: CASSEGNRGRTETQYF. The CDR3 DNA reads TGCGCCAGCAGTGAGGGGAACAGGGGGCGGACGGAGACCCAGTACTTC.

The chain links TRBV24-1 to TRBJ2-5; 10 bases fit TRBD1. CDR3 length equals 14 residues. The trim removed 4 bases at V and 6 bases at J, leaving 4 bases unmatched. Germline V gene data show CDR1 as KGHDR and CDR2 as SFDVKD. The CDR3 coding sequence is TGTGCCACCAGTGACGACAGGGGGCGAAAGACCCAGTACTTC. Translated: CATSDDRGRKTQYF.

The rearrangement links TRBV19 to TRBJ2-5; 7 bases match TRBD1. The length of the CDR3 is 16 residues. CDR1 LNHDA and CDR2 SQIVND come from the germline V gene (reference sequence). V lost 3 bases to trimming and J lost 4 bases; unmatched junction nucleotides: 11. CDR3 in amino acids: CASSIRTGRRGETQYF. The CDR3 DNA reads TGTGCCAGTAGTATCCGGACAGGCCGCAGAGGAGAGACCCAGTACTTC. Variable domain in full (rest from reference TRBV19 and TRBJ2-5): DGGITQSPKYLFRKEGQNVTLSCEQNLNHDAMYWYRQDPGQGLRLIYYSQIVNDFQKGDIAEGYSVSREKKESFPLTVTSAQKNPTAFYLCASSIRTGRRGETQYFGPGTRLLVL.

The chain links TRBV6-5 to TRBJ1-2; the D gene is possibly TRBD1 (6 bases). CDR3 size: 14 residues. V lost 5 bases, J lost 0 bases, and 10 bases lay in between. Germline CDR1 is MNHEY and CDR2 is SVGAGI. In nucleotides, the CDR3 is TGTGCCAGCAGTCGGGACATTTCTAACTATGGCTACACCTTC. As protein: CASSRDISNYGYTF.

The V gene is TRBV6-1, the J gene TRBJ1-6; D unresolved. The V end was cut by 1 base, the J end by 4 bases, with 8 bases between. From germline, CDR1 is MNHNS and CDR2 SASEGT. The CDR3 sequence is 15 residues long. CDR3 loop: CASSEGSVYNSPLHF. The CDR3 DNA reads as TGTGCCAGCAGTGAAGGGTCAGTTTATAATTCACCCCTCCACTTT.

This chain uses TRBV11-2 with TRBJ2-2, with D perhaps matching TRBD2 (6 bases). Germline V gene data show CDR1 as SGHAT and CDR2 as FQNNGV. This CDR3 region has 15 residues. V was trimmed by 8 bases and J by 4 bases, leaving 17 bases between them. The CDR3 loop reads CASVQEGRRTGELFF. The CDR3, as DNA: TGTGCCAGCGTCCAGGAGGGGCGACGCACCGGGGAGCTGTTTTTT.

The chain links TRBV2 to TRBJ1-2, with 7 nucleotides matching TRBD1. Germline loops: CDR1 SNHLY, CDR2 FYNNEI. There are 13 residues in the CDR3. The V and J ends lost 6 bases and 2 bases, in that order; junction bases with no gene match: 3. DNA for the CDR3: TGTGCCAGCAGGGGGGACAGAAACTATGGCTACACCTTC. It is translated as CASRGDRNYGYTF.

This chain joins TRBV2 and TRBJ1-3; possibly TRBD1 for D (5 bases). CDR1 SNHLY and CDR2 FYNNEI come from the germline V gene. Trimming left V 7 bases short and J 5 bases short, with 9 bases between. This CDR3 spans 12 amino acids. In DNA form, the CDR3 reads TGTGCCAGCACCCCGGACAGAAACACCATATATTTT. Residues: CASTPDRNTIYF.

The chain links TRBV19 to TRBJ1-1; 11 positions agree with TRBD1. V gave up 7 bases and J gave up 3 bases; unmatched junction bases: 7. Germline V gene data show CDR1 as LNHDA and CDR2 as SQIVND (reference sequence). The CDR3 has 15 amino acids. CDR3 bases: TGTGCCAGTAAGGACAGGGGGCGCGGAGACACTGAAGCTTTCTTT. Its protein is CASKDRGRGDTEAFF. Complete variable domain (other parts from reference TRBV19 and TRBJ1-1): DGGITQSPKYLFRKEGQNVTLSCEQNLNHDAMYWYRQDPGQGLRLIYYSQIVNDFQKGDIAEGYSVSREKKESFPLTVTSAQKNPTAFYLCASKDRGRGDTEAFFGQGTRLTVV.

The J gene is TRBJ1-2, the V gene TRBV7-9; D unclear. V was pared by 5 bases and J by 5 bases, with 21 bases between. Germline assignment: CDR1 SEHNR and CDR2 FQNEAQ (reference sequence). The CDR3 spans 16 residues. This CDR3 is CASSPSLGAGLYGYTF. The DNA of the CDR3 is TGTGCCAGCAGCCCGAGTCTGGGTGCAGGATTATATGGCTACACCTTC.

Of note for this clone: The identical CDR3 is also encoded by other nucleotide sequences in the sample. This chain joins TRBV9 and TRBJ2-3; tentative D call: TRBD2 (5 bases). This CDR3 has 13 residues. Between the trimmed V and J ends, which lost 0 bases and 3 bases, there was a span of 5 bases. Germline lookup yields CDR1 SGDLS and CDR2 YYNGEE. CDR3 in DNA: TGTGCCAGCAGCGTAGGAGGGACAGATACGCAGTATTTT. As protein: CASSVGGTDTQYF.

The chain is built from TRBV18 and TRBJ2-1, with 10 bases aligning to TRBD1. Germline loops: CDR1 KGHSH, CDR2 LQKENI. CDR3 size: 15 residues. Trimming at V came to 6 bases and at J to 2 bases, leaving 4 bases not matched to a gene. CDR3 in amino acids: CASSVGQGPYNEQFF. Written as DNA, the CDR3 is TGTGCCAGCTCCGTGGGACAGGGGCCCTACAATGAGCAGTTCTTC.

V and J are TRBV3-1 (or the pseudogene TRBV3-2) and TRBJ2-3; TRBD2 agrees at 13 bases. The V segment lost 4 bases and the J segment 3 bases; nucleotides outside the gene matches: 4. Looked up from germline, CDR1 is LGHDT and CDR2 is YNNKEL (reference sequence). The CDR3 spans 16 residues. CDR3 DNA sequence: TGTGCCAGCAGCCCGCCGGGACTAGCGGGGACAGATACGCAGTATTTT. Its protein is CASSPPGLAGTDTQYF.

Only one count was recorded for this clone. This CDR3 reads CASSPAPGTEAFF. In DNA, the CDR3 is TGTGCCAGCAGCCCGGCCCCCGGGACTGAAGCTTTCTTT. The V gene is TRBV9, the J gene TRBJ1-1, with D uncertain. Germline CDR1 and CDR2: SGDLS and YYNGEE. Trimming took off 4 bases at V and 5 bases at J, with 12 bases between the two ends. The CDR3 runs 13 residues.

This sequence joins TRBV4-2 and TRBJ2-1, with 13 bases matching TRBD2. This CDR3 region has 17 residues. Trimming removed 0 bases from V and 5 bases from J; junction bases left unmatched: 4. CDR1 LGHNA and CDR2 YNFKEQ come from the germline V gene. The CDR3 DNA follows: TGTGCCAGCAGCCAAGACATACTAGCGGGGGGGCACAATGAGCAGTTCTTC. Amino acids: CASSQDILAGGHNEQFF.

As regards this clone: The same CDR3 can be traced to other DNA sequences in this sample. The chain has TRBV27 and TRBJ2-3; D not resolved. With 5 bases removed from V and 3 bases from J, the gap between germline ends came to 9 bases. Germline V gene sequence: CDR1 MNHEY, CDR2 SMNVEV (reference sequence). The CDR3 contains 13 residues. CDR3 nucleotide sequence: TGTGCCAGCAGTCTCCTCTTAACAGATACGCAGTATTTT. Protein: CASSLLLTDTQYF.